This T cell receptor beta chain was documented in a study of cytomegalovirus exposure and HLA in healthy donors. The PCR had 60 Vbeta and 13 Jbeta primers. Clones were read by immunoSEQ multiplex PCR, and TCRdb kept only the in-frame ones, dropping some. Of 180,000 or so clones in the sample, roughly 75% are singletons; the top ten hold 1.5% to 2%. Notes on the study in general: It was only CMV serostatus that was available as immune exposure information. As was reported, the classifier diagnosed cytomegalovirus status with high specificity and sensitivity.

The CDR3 length is 17 residues. Germline CDR1 SNHLY, CDR2 FYNNEI. V gave up 4 bases and J gave up 1 base; unmatched junction bases: 5. Of note for this clone: Antigen unknown.

The gene calls are TRBV2 and TRBJ2-3; 13 bases agree with TRBD2. Sequenced material: PBMCs. The receptor was derived from a woman in her 30s in good health and CMV-seronegative. The CDR3 sequence: CASSGLAGGLGTDTQYF. CDR3 DNA: TGTGCCAGCAGTGGACTAGCGGGGGGTTTGGGCACAGATACGCAGTATTTT.